Listed here are 28 T cell receptor beta chains from one sample, sequenced in a study of a mutant IDH1 vaccine in newly diagnosed glioma. The antigens for these receptors are not known. Documented time point: week 5, during vaccination. Vaccination used 300 ug of mutant IDH1 20-mer peptide per dose, with topical imiquimod. TCRdb's copy holds only in-frame clones and misses some; the assay was immunoSEQ multiplex PCR. The sample lists 45,000 to 55,000 clones, around 80% occurring once. Material: PBMCs, obtained from a glioma patient whose treatment included an IDH1 peptide vaccine. Every receptor here comes from a middle-aged woman with glioma.

The chain employs TRBV15 and TRBJ2-7; D gene uncertain. V was trimmed by 0 bases and J by 4 bases, leaving 10 bases between them. Per the germline V gene, CDR1 is LNHNV and CDR2 is YYDKDF (reference sequence). The CDR3 has 14 residues. CDR3 loop: CATSRDQAGYEQYF. Here the CDR3 DNA reads TGTGCCACCAGCAGAGATCAAGCCGGTTACGAGCAGTACTTC.

The V call is TRBV15, the J call TRBJ2-3; tentatively, D is TRBD1 (6 bases). The V and J ends lost 3 bases and 4 bases respectively, with 14 bases between them. Germline V gene data show CDR1 as LNHNV and CDR2 as YYDKDF (reference sequence). The CDR3 contains 15 residues. CDR3 region: CATSREGTRADTQYF. The CDR3 DNA is TGTGCCACCAGCAGGGAAGGGACAAGGGCAGATACGCAGTATTTT. The whole variable domain, filled in from reference TRBV15 and TRBJ2-3, reads DAMVIQNPRYQVTQFGKPVTLSCSQTLNHNVMYWYQQKSSQAPKLLFHYYDKDFNNEADTPDNFQSRRPNTSFCFLDIRSPGLGDTAMYLCATSREGTRADTQYFGPGTRLTVL.

The rearrangement joins TRBV7-2 to TRBJ1-6, with unresolved D. CDR3 size: 15 residues. Between the trimmed V and J ends, which lost 1 base and 5 bases, there was a span of 9 bases. Germline V gives CDR1 SGHTA, CDR2 FQGNSA. This CDR3 reads CASSLVRGDNSPLHF. The CDR3 DNA reads as TGTGCCAGCAGCTTAGTGCGAGGTGATAATTCACCCCTCCACTTT. Based on the CDR3 plus reference TRBV7-2 and TRBJ1-6, the full variable domain is GAGVSQSPSNKVTEKGKDVELRCDPISGHTALYWYRQSLGQGLEFLIYFQGNSAPDKSGLPSDRFSAERTGGSVSTLTIQRTQQEDSAVYLCASSLVRGDNSPLHFGNGTRLTVT.

This chain links TRBV19 with TRBJ1-2; 7 nucleotides agree with TRBD1. The CDR3 has 15 residues. Germline-derived CDR1 and CDR2 are LNHDA and SQIVND (reference sequence). After removal of 6 bases from V and 4 bases from J, the junction contained 11 bases not matched to a gene. The CDR3 sequence: CASSIRQGESYGYTF. CDR3 bases: TGTGCCAGTAGCATTCGACAGGGTGAGAGCTATGGCTACACCTTC. The full variable domain, its missing parts supplied by reference TRBV19 and TRBJ1-2, is DGGITQSPKYLFRKEGQNVTLSCEQNLNHDAMYWYRQDPGQGLRLIYYSQIVNDFQKGDIAEGYSVSREKKESFPLTVTSAQKNPTAFYLCASSIRQGESYGYTFGSGTRLTVV.

This clone showed up just once. The chain uses TRBV29-1 and TRBJ2-2; TRBD1 is a possible D gene (5 bases). Trimming removed 5 bases from V and 1 base from J, with 17 bases in between. CDR3 size: 16 residues. Germline CDR1 SQVTM, CDR2 ANQGSEA. CDR3 nucleotide sequence: TGCAGCGTTTACTATCAGGGCGGTAAGAACACCGGGGAGCTGTTTTTT. Its translation is CSVYYQGGKNTGELFF.

Here the CDR3 reads CASSPGQGSTANYGYTF. CDR3 nucleotide sequence: TGTGCCAGCAGCCCCGGACAGGGGAGCACAGCTAACTATGGCTACACCTTC. The chain couples TRBV5-4 to TRBJ1-2; 9 bases are shared with TRBD1. The V and J ends lost 4 bases and 0 bases, in that order; junction bases with no gene match: 10. The CDR3 covers 17 residues. Germline V gene data show CDR1 as SGHNT and CDR2 as YYREEE (reference sequence).

This clone was picked up one time. This chain uses TRBV11-2 with TRBJ1-1; D is uncertain. This CDR3 region has 15 residues. Germline V lookup: CDR1 SGHAT, CDR2 FQNNGV. Trimming removed 3 bases at V and 4 bases at J, with 15 bases between. The CDR3 reads CASSLDGAGGTEAFF. CDR3 in DNA: TGTGCCAGCAGCTTGGACGGTGCGGGTGGCACTGAAGCTTTCTTT.

This clone was observed a few times. Germline and junction disagree at one end, which may indicate a read error. The CDR3 bases are TGTGCCAGCAGCTTGGCCAGGGCACCTGATGCTTTCTTT. It encodes CASSLARAPDAFF. V and J are TRBV5-4 and TRBJ1-1; a weak D match, TRBD1 (5 bases). This CDR3 region has 13 residues. Germline assignment: CDR1 SGHNT and CDR2 YYREEE (reference sequence).

J is TRBJ2-5 and V is TRBV13; D call uncertain. V was shortened by 5 bases and J by 2 bases, with 6 bases between the two germline ends. The CDR3 is 12 residues long. The germline V gene has CDR1 PRHDT and CDR2 FYEKMQ (reference sequence). The CDR3 nucleotides are TGTGCCAGCAGCCTGACTCAAGAGACCCAGTACTTC. Protein sequence: CASSLTQETQYF.

The chain uses TRBV27 and TRBJ2-2, with D perhaps TRBD1 or TRBD2 (5 bases each). CDR1 is MNHEY and CDR2 is SMNVEV in the germline V gene (reference sequence). V lost 6 bases to trimming and J lost 6 bases, with 17 bases between them. The CDR3 loop spans 15 amino acids. In DNA form, the CDR3 reads TGTGCCAGCAGCGTGAGGGCAGGGAGAGCCGGGGAGCTGTTTTTT. Translated, it gives CASSVRAGRAGELFF.

The rearrangement uses TRBV6-5 and TRBJ1-1; D is unresolved. CDR3 length: 13 residues. V was cut by 2 bases and J by 7 bases, with 11 bases left in between. From germline, CDR1 is MNHEY and CDR2 SVGAGI. CDR3 region: CASSYAGKNEAFF. The CDR3 bases are TGTGCCAGCAGTTACGCGGGCAAAAATGAAGCTTTCTTT.

This clone was seen more than once but under ten times. The chain combines TRBV6-5 with TRBJ1-1; D is undetermined. Germline CDR1 reads MNHEY; CDR2 reads SVGAGI. The CDR3 consists of 11 residues. Trimming cost V 3 bases and J 11 bases, with 10 bases left between them. CDR3 sequence reads: CASSYGVSAFF. CDR3 nucleotide sequence: TGTGCCAGCAGTTATGGGGTGAGTGCTTTCTTT.

V usage is TRBV11-2 and J usage is TRBJ1-3; D call uncertain. Germline assignment: CDR1 SGHAT and CDR2 FQNNGV. V was cut by 5 bases and J by 8 bases, with 22 bases left in between. This CDR3 has 16 residues. CDR3 in amino acids: CASSPRTFRTGDTIYF. The CDR3 bases are TGTGCCAGCAGCCCGAGGACTTTCCGGACCGGGGACACCATATATTTT.

J is TRBJ1-5 and V is TRBV4-1; no reliable D call. The CDR3 sequence is 17 residues long. V lost 0 bases to trimming and J lost 0 bases, with 12 bases between them. Germline CDR1 is MGHRA and CDR2 is YSYEKL. This CDR3 is CASSQDRGADSNQPQHF. CDR3 sequence (DNA): TGCGCCAGCAGCCAAGATCGGGGAGCGGATAGCAATCAGCCCCAGCATTTT.

The chain couples TRBV5-1 to TRBJ2-7; 7 bases map to TRBD1. CDR1 and CDR2 from the germline V gene are SGHRS and YFSETQ. CDR3 size: 15 residues. Trimming cost V 0 bases and J 6 bases; bases outside gene matches: 9. Here the CDR3 reads CASSLAAGGTGEQYF. The DNA for the CDR3 is TGCGCCAGCAGCTTGGCTGCAGGGGGTACGGGCGAGCAGTACTTC.

Only one count was recorded for this clone. The gene calls are TRBV6-6 and TRBJ2-1, with 8 bases lining up with TRBD2. This CDR3 has 16 amino acids. Germline lookup yields CDR1 MNHNY and CDR2 SVGAGI (reference sequence). The V and J ends lost 7 bases and 9 bases, in that order; junction bases with no gene match: 17. The CDR3 nucleotides are TGTGCCAGCACCCGAGGGGCGGTCCCCCGGGGGGGTGAGCAGTTCTTC. It encodes CASTRGAVPRGGEQFF.

V usage is TRBV19 and J usage is TRBJ1-1; possible D gene TRBD1, 5 bases. Germline assignment: CDR1 LNHDA and CDR2 SQIVND (reference sequence). The CDR3 totals 13 residues. V was pared by 1 base and J by 3 bases, with 6 bases between. The chain's CDR3 is CASSIVGDTEAFF. CDR3 nucleotides: TGTGCCAGTAGTATAGTAGGGGACACTGAAGCTTTCTTT.

The chain links TRBV10-2 to TRBJ1-6; a weak D match, TRBD1 (5 bases). The CDR3 spans 17 residues. The germline gives CDR1 WSHSY, CDR2 SAAADI. Between the trimmed V and J ends, which lost 2 bases and 10 bases, there was a span of 21 bases. CDR3 amino acids: CASSENQGTVNGSPLHF. The CDR3 nucleotides read TGCGCCAGCAGTGAGAATCAGGGAACGGTTAATGGGTCACCCCTCCACTTT.

The CDR3 spells CASSLVGQGSQGVYEQYF. CDR3 DNA sequence: TGCGCCAGCAGCTTGGTGGGACAGGGGTCTCAGGGAGTTTACGAGCAGTACTTC. J is TRBJ2-7 and V is TRBV5-1; 10 positions match TRBD1. Losses at the gene ends were 0 bases for V and 4 bases for J; bases not matched to a gene: 13. This CDR3 contains 18 residues. Germline V gene lookup returns CDR1 SGHRS and CDR2 YFSETQ.

This chain joins TRBV2 and TRBJ2-3, with D uncertain. This CDR3 comprises 15 residues. Germline CDR1 SNHLY, CDR2 FYNNEI. The germline V and J ends were trimmed by 6 bases and 3 bases, with 16 bases remaining between them. CDR3 loop: CASRAEVLGTDTQYF. The CDR3 nucleotides are TGTGCCAGCAGGGCGGAAGTCCTGGGGACAGATACGCAGTATTTT.

The chain links TRBV7-8 to TRBJ2-5; 9 bases agree with TRBD1. Trimming cost V 5 bases and J 0 bases; bases outside gene matches: 7. The CDR3 extends over 16 amino acids. Germline lookup yields CDR1 SGHVS and CDR2 FQNEAQ. CDR3 DNA sequence: TGTGCCAGCAGCGATACCCGGGACAGGGACCAAGAGACCCAGTACTTC. Residues: CASSDTRDRDQETQYF.

This clone was picked up a small number of times. This sequence joins TRBV4-2 and TRBJ1-1; D may be TRBD1 (6 bases). Germline-derived CDR1 and CDR2 are LGHNA and YNFKEQ. The CDR3 runs to 14 residues. V was pared by 4 bases and J by 5 bases, with 14 bases between. CDR3 protein: CASSPGGGQTEAFF. The CDR3 DNA sequence: TGTGCCAGCAGCCCGGGTGGGGGGCAAACTGAAGCTTTCTTT.

This clone is medium-sized in the sample. The chain uses TRBV7-9 and TRBJ1-3; unclear D gene. The CDR3 extends over 14 amino acids. Trimming pared 3 bases from V and 1 base from J, leaving 7 bases between. The germline V gene has CDR1 SEHNR and CDR2 FQNEAQ (reference sequence). The CDR3 nucleotides read TGTGCCAGCAGCTTTGGTTGGTCTGGAAACACCATATATTTT. It translates to CASSFGWSGNTIYF.

The chain joins TRBV10-1 to TRBJ2-2; TRBD2 matches at 11 bases. V lost 4 bases and J lost 2; bases outside the gene matches: 3. The CDR3 totals 16 residues. CDR1 and CDR2 (germline): WNHNN, SYGVQD (reference sequence). The CDR3 nucleotides read TGCGCCAGCAGTGGGACTAGCGGGTCCAACACCGGGGAGCTGTTTTTT. Protein sequence: CASSGTSGSNTGELFF.

This sequence joins TRBV30 and TRBJ2-5; TRBD1 matches at 7 bases. Unmatched junction bases numbered 10, after V lost 1 base and J lost 5 bases. The germline CDR1 and CDR2 sequences are GTSNPN and SVGIG (reference sequence). This CDR3 contains 15 residues. CDR3 in DNA: TGTGCCTGGAGTGATAGACAGGGTATGGGGGAGACCCAGTACTTC. It is translated as CAWSDRQGMGETQYF.

The V gene is TRBV2, the J gene TRBJ2-2; D tentatively reads TRBD1 or TRBD2 (5 bases each). V gave up 6 bases and J gave up 6 bases, with 14 bases separating them. The CDR3 contains 14 residues. Germline V gives CDR1 SNHLY, CDR2 FYNNEI. CDR3 bases: TGTGCCAGCAGAGAGCGAGGGGTAGCCGGGGAGCTGTTTTTT. This gives the protein CASRERGVAGELFF.

The rearrangement joins TRBV6-1 to TRBJ1-2, with D perhaps TRBD1 (5 bases). V was cut by 7 bases and J by 2 bases, with 17 bases left in between. Germline V gene sequence: CDR1 MNHNS, CDR2 SASEGT. CDR3 length equals 15 residues. Here the CDR3 reads CASTPPGRGNYGYTF. CDR3 bases: TGTGCCAGCACCCCCCCGGGACGCGGGAACTATGGCTACACCTTC.

The chain links TRBV11-2 to TRBJ2-3, with TRBD2 matching over 9 bases. The CDR3 spans 15 residues. In germline, CDR1 is SGHAT, CDR2 FQNNGV. V gave up 5 bases and J gave up 3 bases; unmatched junction bases: 6. As DNA, the CDR3 is TGTGCCAGCAGCCCGGGACTAGCAGTAACAGATACGCAGTATTTT. This translates into CASSPGLAVTDTQYF.